A selection of T cell receptor beta chains follows, all from one sample in a study of blood T cell repertoires in COVID-19. Assay used: immunoSEQ multiplex PCR; TCRdb lists only in-frame clones, some missing. The sample has about 110,000 clones, 80% seen once. Sample: peripheral blood. The source is a human donor in a cohort sampled during active or convalescent COVID-19. CDR3s include the opening cysteine and the closing phenylalanine or tryptophan. A D gene is named only where the DNA matches it firmly. Size is stated for part of the rows, as once, few or many counts, or as a class when the clone is expanded.

abundance | d_gene | j_gene | v_gene | CDR3aa | CDR3nt
NA | TRBD1 | TRBJ2-3 | TRBV27 | CASSSPRQGAHDTQYF | TGTGCCAGCAGTAGCCCCAGACAGGGGGCACATGATACGCAGTATTTT
many | NA | TRBJ2-3 | TRBV25-1 | CASSETPPRAATQYF | TGTGCCAGCAGTGAAACCCCTCCCAGGGCGGCTACGCAGTATTTT
NA | TRBD2 | TRBJ2-1 | TRBV7-8 | CASSLFIAGLAEQFF | TGTGCCAGCAGCTTATTTATAGCGGGACTAGCAGAGCAGTTCTTC
NA | TRBD2 | TRBJ2-1 | TRBV28 | CASSLRSGRMNEQFF | TGTGCCAGCAGTTTAAGGAGCGGGAGGATGAATGAGCAGTTCTTC
NA | TRBD1 | TRBJ2-7 | TRBV19 | CASSRGQGSYEQYF | TGTGCCAGTAGTAGGGGACAGGGCTCCTACGAGCAGTACTTC
few | TRBD2 | TRBJ2-3 | TRBV19 | CASSISSSGGSQGTQYF | TGTGCCAGTAGTATTTCGTCTAGCGGGGGTTCACAAGGTACGCAGTATTTT
NA | TRBD1 | TRBJ1-2 | TRBV4-3 | CASSQGTGPGGYTF | TGCGCCAGCAGCCAGGGGACAGGGCCGGGCGGCTACACCTTC
NA | TRBD1 | TRBJ2-1 | TRBV5-1 | CASSLPTGGSYNEQFF | TGCGCCAGCAGCCTACCCACAGGGGGCTCCTACAATGAGCAGTTCTTC
few | TRBD1 | TRBJ1-1 | TRBV30 | CAWSGQGAVRTEAFF | TGTGCCTGGAGTGGACAGGGGGCTGTGCGGACTGAAGCTTTCTTT
NA | NA | TRBJ2-1 | TRBV7-2 | CASSSSVNSYNEQFF | TGTGCCAGCAGCTCGAGCGTCAATTCCTACAATGAGCAGTTCTTC
NA | TRBD2 | TRBJ2-5 | TRBV10-3 | CAIGLAGGKETQYF | TGTGCCATCGGGCTAGCGGGGGGCAAAGAGACCCAGTACTTC
once | NA | TRBJ1-3 | TRBV7-2 | CASSLAFSSGNTIYF | TGTGCCAGCAGCTTAGCCTTCTCCTCTGGAAACACCATATATTTT
once | NA | TRBJ1-1 | TRBV29-1 | CSDSRNTEAFF | TGCAGCGATTCCCGGAACACTGAAGCTTTCTTT
NA | TRBD2 | TRBJ2-1 | TRBV7-7 | CASSPTSGAVGGEQFF | TGTGCCAGCAGCCCGACTAGCGGGGCGGTGGGGGGTGAGCAGTTCTTC
once | TRBD1 | TRBJ1-2 | TRBV5-8 | CASRWTGHYGYTF | TGTGCCAGCAGGTGGACAGGCCACTATGGCTACACCTTC
NA | TRBD2 | TRBJ2-1 | TRBV9 | CASSVVLTSGYNEQFF | TGTGCCAGCAGCGTAGTACTAACTAGCGGTTACAATGAGCAGTTCTTC
NA | NA | TRBJ1-2 | TRBV5-6 | CASSLGRGPVWDGYTF | TGTGCCAGCAGCTTGGGGCGGGGGCCGGTATGGGATGGCTACACCTTC
NA | NA | TRBJ1-4 | TRBV27 | CASRNPGEANEKLFF | TGTGCCAGCAGAAACCCGGGGGAAGCTAATGAAAAACTGTTTTTT
NA | TRBD2 | TRBJ2-3 | TRBV28 | CASRPRTSGISTDTQYF | TGTGCCAGCAGACCCCGGACTAGCGGGATTAGCACAGATACGCAGTATTTT
NA | NA | TRBJ1-3 | TRBV19 | CASRHGGGSGNTIYF | TGTGCCAGTAGGCACGGCGGGGGCTCTGGAAACACCATATATTTT
NA | TRBD1 | TRBJ1-2 | TRBV2 | CASSGRDRDGYTF | TGTGCCAGCAGTGGTCGGGACAGGGATGGCTACACCTTC
NA | TRBD2 | TRBJ2-7 | TRBV6-2/TRBV6-3 | CASSRGGEQYF | TGTGCCAGCAGTCGCGGGGGCGAGCAGTACTTC
NA | NA | TRBJ2-3 | TRBV7-9 | CASSLAGGGSDTQYF | TGTGCCAGCAGCTTAGCTGGTGGGGGGTCGGATACGCAGTATTTT
NA | NA | TRBJ1-5 | TRBV28 | CASSRPNQGSGQPQHF | TGTGCCAGCAGTCGACCGAATCAGGGTTCCGGGCAGCCCCAGCATTTT
once | NA | TRBJ2-5 | TRBV5-1 | CASSSGQSNQETQYF | TGCGCCAGCAGCTCTGGACAGTCGAACCAAGAGACCCAGTACTTC